Reported below is one TCR beta chain. Original methodology: Estimation of nucleated cell counts was performed using reference gene primer amplification. Sequencing used immunoSEQ multiplex PCR; TCRdb keeps in-frame clones, though not all of them. V and J calls and clone size are as listed in that table; D and trimming were resolved from the DNA. Among about 44,000 clones listed, about 89% were seen once. CDR1 KGHSH and CDR2 LQKENI come from the germline V gene. Unmatched junction bases numbered 15, after V lost 5 bases and J lost 4 bases. The CDR3 runs 18 residues. The record originates from a study of blood T cell repertoires in COVID-19. Study context: Material from acute and convalescent COVID-19 was sourced from the United States, Italy and Spain. Nucleic acid was either cDNA or gDNA, and it came from T cells, B-cell-depleted T cells, or PBMCs.

Sequencing was performed on peripheral blood. This chain uses TRBV18 with TRBJ2-1; 9 bases match TRBD1. This TCR derives from a human donor in a cohort sampled during active COVID-19. CDR3 residues: CASSGQGTTGAVYNEQFF. CDR3 in DNA: TGTGCCAGCTCAGGACAGGGGACTACTGGAGCGGTATACAATGAGCAGTTCTTC. The whole variable domain, filled in from reference TRBV18 and TRBJ2-1, reads NAGVMQNPRHLVRRRGQEARLRCSPMKGHSHVYWYRQLPEEGLKFMVYLQKENIIDESGMPKERFSAEFPKEGPSILRIQQVVRGDSAAYFCASSGQGTTGAVYNEQFFGPGTRLTVL.